These 11 T cell receptor beta chains share one sample of origin, sequenced in a study of neurological immune-mediated disorders. TCRdb recomputed calls from the 5' RACE reads with MiXCR, one row per CDR3 protein. The repertoire consists of tens of thousands of distinct CDR3 sequences, with approximately 11% occurring once and the leading ten covering 0.95% to 1.5%. The specimen was PBMCs. The receptors shown here come from a female donor in good health.

This clonotype was seen repeatedly, ten times or more. This chain uses TRBV7-2 with TRBJ2-1; D is undetermined. The CDR3 loop spans 11 amino acids. Between the trimmed V and J ends, which lost 1 base and 9 bases, there was a span of 4 bases. The germline V gene has CDR1 SGHTA and CDR2 FQGNSA. For the CDR3, the DNA is TGTGCCAGCAGCTTAGAAGGTGAGCAGTTCTTC. It encodes CASSLEGEQFF.

This clonotype came up many times. The chain has TRBV2 and TRBJ1-5; D is unclear. V dropped 4 bases and J dropped 2 bases, with 9 bases sitting between them. Per germline, CDR1 SNHLY and CDR2 FYNNEI. CDR3 length equals 14 residues. The CDR3 sequence: CASSGTNGNQPQHF. The CDR3 DNA follows: TGTGCCAGCAGTGGCACGAATGGCAATCAGCCCCAGCATTTT.

This clonotype came up many times. This chain joins TRBV5-1 and TRBJ1-2, with D possibly TRBD1 on 5 matching bases. The V and J ends lost 4 bases and 7 bases respectively, with 14 bases between them. The CDR3 runs to 13 residues. Germline values: CDR1 SGHRS, CDR2 YFSETQ. The chain's CDR3 is CASSAPSGVGYTF. The CDR3 region has the DNA TGCGCCAGCAGCGCACCTTCGGGGGTTGGCTACACCTTC.

Notes on this clonotype: This may stem from a read error, because a much larger clone lies one nucleotide away. The chain joins TRBV3-1 to TRBJ2-5; D is perhaps TRBD2 (5 bases). The germline gives CDR1 LGHDT, CDR2 YNNKEL (reference sequence). The CDR3 totals 14 residues. The CDR3 region is CVSSQADLQETQYF. The CDR3 coding sequence is TGTGTCAGCAGCCAAGCGGACTTACAAGAGACCCAGTACTTC.

This clonotype was seen many times. V usage is TRBV7-9 and J usage is TRBJ2-3; no clear D gene. The length of the CDR3 is 16 residues. Between the trimmed V and J ends, which lost 5 bases and 0 bases, there was a span of 15 bases. Germline CDR1 is SEHNR and CDR2 is FQNEAQ (reference sequence). CDR3 loop: CASSRTPQGSTDTQYF. The CDR3 DNA reads as TGTGCCAGCAGCCGAACCCCCCAAGGGAGCACAGATACGCAGTATTTT.

The sample holds many counts of this clonotype. The chain employs TRBV3-1 and TRBJ2-1; D may be TRBD1 (5 bases). Between the trimmed V and J ends, which lost 0 bases and 5 bases, there was a span of 14 bases. This CDR3 has 16 amino acids. Germline V gene data show CDR1 as LGHDT and CDR2 as YNNKEL (reference sequence). CDR3 nucleotides: TGTGCCAGCAGCCAAGATTTGGGGCCCCCCAACAATGAGCAGTTCTTC. Translating it yields CASSQDLGPPNNEQFF.

This clonotype was recorded at least ten times. The V and J genes are TRBV20-1 and TRBJ1-6, with 7 bases aligning to TRBD1. CDR3 size: 17 residues. The J segment lost 6 bases and the V segment lost 0 bases, leaving 11 bases of the junction unmatched. Germline V gene sequence: CDR1 DFQATT, CDR2 SNEGSKA (reference sequence). CDR3 region: CSARDSRPDRANSPLHF. As DNA, the CDR3 is TGCAGTGCTAGAGATTCGAGGCCCGACAGGGCTAATTCACCCCTCCACTTT.

This clonotype was observed at least ten times. The chain employs TRBV29-1 and TRBJ1-2; a possible D gene is TRBD1 (6 bases). V gave up 1 base and J gave up 8 bases, with 14 bases separating them. Per germline, CDR1 SQVTM and CDR2 ANQGSEA. This CDR3 has 13 amino acids. The CDR3 DNA sequence: TGCAGCGTTGAAGGAGGGGGTTTTGAGGGCTACACCTTC. Translating gives CSVEGGGFEGYTF.

This clonotype was recorded at least ten times. CDR3 amino acids: CASSPEGQNTEAFF. DNA of the CDR3: TGTGCCAGCAGCCCGGAGGGTCAGAACACTGAAGCTTTCTTT. The chain joins TRBV2 to TRBJ1-1; D not resolved. CDR1 SNHLY and CDR2 FYNNEI come from the germline V gene. The CDR3 totals 14 residues. V was cut by 6 bases and J by 1 base, with 12 bases left in between.

This clonotype was seen many times. The V call is TRBV29-1, the J call TRBJ2-1; D perhaps matches TRBD2 (6 bases). V lost 6 bases, J lost 4 bases, and 19 bases lay in between. Germline-derived CDR1 and CDR2 are SQVTM and ANQGSEA. CDR3 length: 15 amino acids. The CDR3 sequence is CSVREERAFYNEQFF. CDR3 coding DNA: TGCAGCGTGCGCGAGGAGCGGGCCTTTTACAATGAGCAGTTCTTC.

Here the CDR3 DNA reads TGCAGTGCTCCGGCCTTTTATGGGCTTGGAGATACGCAGTATTTT. This translates into CSAPAFYGLGDTQYF. The rearrangement joins TRBV20-1 to TRBJ2-3; unclear D gene. The CDR3 spans 15 residues. CDR1 DFQATT and CDR2 SNEGSKA come from the germline V gene (reference sequence). V lost 5 bases and J 5 bases, leaving 20 bases between the germline ends.